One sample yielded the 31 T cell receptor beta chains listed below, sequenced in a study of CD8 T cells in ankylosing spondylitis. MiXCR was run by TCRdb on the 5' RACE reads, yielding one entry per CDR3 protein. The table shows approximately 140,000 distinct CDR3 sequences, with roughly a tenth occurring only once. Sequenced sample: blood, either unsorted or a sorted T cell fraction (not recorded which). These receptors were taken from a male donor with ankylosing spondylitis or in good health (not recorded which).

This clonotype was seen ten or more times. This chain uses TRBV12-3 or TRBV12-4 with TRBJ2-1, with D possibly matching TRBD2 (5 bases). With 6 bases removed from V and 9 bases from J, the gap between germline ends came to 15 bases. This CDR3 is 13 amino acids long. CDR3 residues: CASSRGSTGEQFF. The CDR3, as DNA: TGTGCCAGCAGCCGAGGGTCAACGGGTGAGCAGTTCTTC.

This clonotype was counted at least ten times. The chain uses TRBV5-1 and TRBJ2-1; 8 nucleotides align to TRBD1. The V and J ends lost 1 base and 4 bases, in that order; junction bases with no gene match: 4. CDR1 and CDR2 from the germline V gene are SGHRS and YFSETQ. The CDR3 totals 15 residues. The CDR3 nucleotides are TGCGCCAGCAGCTTGACACAGGGGGGATACAATGAGCAGTTCTTC. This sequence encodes CASSLTQGGYNEQFF.

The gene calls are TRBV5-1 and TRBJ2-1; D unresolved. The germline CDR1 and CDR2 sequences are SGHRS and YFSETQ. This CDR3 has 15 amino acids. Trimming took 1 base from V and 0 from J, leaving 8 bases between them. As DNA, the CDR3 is TGCGCCAGCAGCTTGAGCTCCGACTCCTACAATGAGCAGTTCTTC. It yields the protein CASSLSSDSYNEQFF.

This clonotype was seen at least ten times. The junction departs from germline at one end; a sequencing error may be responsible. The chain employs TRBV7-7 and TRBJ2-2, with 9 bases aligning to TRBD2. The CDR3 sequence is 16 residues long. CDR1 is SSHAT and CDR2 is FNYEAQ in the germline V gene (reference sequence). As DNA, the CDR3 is TGTGCTAGCAGCTTAGGGACTAGCCCGGACACCGGGGAGCTGTTTTTT. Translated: CASSLGTSPDTGELFF.

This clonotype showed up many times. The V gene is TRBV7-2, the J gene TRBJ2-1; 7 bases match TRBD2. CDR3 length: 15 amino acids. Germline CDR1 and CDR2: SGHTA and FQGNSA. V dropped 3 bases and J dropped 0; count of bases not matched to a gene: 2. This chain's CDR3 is CASSFTSDSYNEQFF. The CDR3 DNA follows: TGTGCCAGCAGCTTCACTAGCGACTCCTACAATGAGCAGTTCTTC.

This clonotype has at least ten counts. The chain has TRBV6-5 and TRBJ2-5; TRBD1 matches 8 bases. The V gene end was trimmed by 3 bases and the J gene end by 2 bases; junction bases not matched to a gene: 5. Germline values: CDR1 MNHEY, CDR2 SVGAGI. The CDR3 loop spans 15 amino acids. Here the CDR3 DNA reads TGTGCCAGCAGTTATCCCCGACAGGGGCAAGAGACCCAGTACTTC. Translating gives CASSYPRQGQETQYF.

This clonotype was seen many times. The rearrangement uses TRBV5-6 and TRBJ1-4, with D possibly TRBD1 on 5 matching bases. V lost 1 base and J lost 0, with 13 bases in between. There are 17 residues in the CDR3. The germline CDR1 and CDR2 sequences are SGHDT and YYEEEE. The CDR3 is CASSLPRGTATNEKLFF. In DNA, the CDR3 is TGTGCCAGCAGCTTGCCTAGAGGGACTGCAACTAATGAAAAACTGTTTTTT.

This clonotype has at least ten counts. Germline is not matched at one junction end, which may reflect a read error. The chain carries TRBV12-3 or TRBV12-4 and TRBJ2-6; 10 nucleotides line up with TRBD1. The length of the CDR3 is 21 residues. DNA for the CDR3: TGTGCCAGCATTTTGCATACTTTGGGACAGGGGACAACCTCTGGGGCCAACGGCCTGACTTTC. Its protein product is CASILHTLGQGTTSGANGLTF.

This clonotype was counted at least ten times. CDR3 residues: CASSIGSANNEQFF. The CDR3, as DNA: TGTGCCAGTAGTATCGGTAGCGCAAACAATGAGCAGTTCTTC. The rearrangement uses TRBV19 and TRBJ2-1; perhaps TRBD2 as D (5 bases). The V end was cut by 3 bases, the J end by 5 bases, with 11 bases between. Germline V gene data show CDR1 as LNHDA and CDR2 as SQIVND (reference sequence). This CDR3 is 14 amino acids long.

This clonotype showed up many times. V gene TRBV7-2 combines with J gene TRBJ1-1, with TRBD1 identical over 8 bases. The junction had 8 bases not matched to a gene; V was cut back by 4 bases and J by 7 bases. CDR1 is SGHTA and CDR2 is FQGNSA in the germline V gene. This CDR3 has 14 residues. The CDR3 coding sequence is TGTGCCAGCAGCTCACAGGGGGGGGTTGGTGAAGCTTTCTTT. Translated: CASSSQGGVGEAFF.

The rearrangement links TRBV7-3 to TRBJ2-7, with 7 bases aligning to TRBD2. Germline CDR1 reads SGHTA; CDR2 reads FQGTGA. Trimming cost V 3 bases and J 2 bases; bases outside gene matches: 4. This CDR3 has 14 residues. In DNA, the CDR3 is TGTGCCAGCAGCTTGGGGAGGGGAACCTACGAGCAGTACTTC. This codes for CASSLGRGTYEQYF. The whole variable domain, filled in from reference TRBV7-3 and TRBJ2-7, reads GAGVSQTPSNKVTEKGKYVELRCDPISGHTALYWYRQSLGQGPEFLIYFQGTGAADDSGLPNDRFFAVRPEGSVSTLKIQRTERGDSAVYLCASSLGRGTYEQYFGPGTRLTVT.

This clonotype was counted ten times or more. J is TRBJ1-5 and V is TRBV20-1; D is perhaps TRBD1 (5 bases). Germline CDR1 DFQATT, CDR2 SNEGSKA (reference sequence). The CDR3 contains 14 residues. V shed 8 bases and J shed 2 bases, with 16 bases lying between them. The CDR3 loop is CSPRFLGRNQPQHF. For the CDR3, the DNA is TGCAGTCCCCGTTTCTTGGGACGCAATCAGCCCCAGCATTTT.

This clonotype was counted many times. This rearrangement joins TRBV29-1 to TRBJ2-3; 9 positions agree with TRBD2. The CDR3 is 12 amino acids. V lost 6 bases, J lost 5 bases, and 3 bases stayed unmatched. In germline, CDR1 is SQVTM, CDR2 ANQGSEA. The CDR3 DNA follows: TGCAGCGTGACTAGCGGCGGAGATACGCAGTATTTT. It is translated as CSVTSGGDTQYF.

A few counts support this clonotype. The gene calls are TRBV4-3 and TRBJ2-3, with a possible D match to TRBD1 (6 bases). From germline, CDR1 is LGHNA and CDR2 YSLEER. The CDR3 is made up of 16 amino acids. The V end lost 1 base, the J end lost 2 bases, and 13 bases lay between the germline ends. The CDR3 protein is CASSQGTGTNTDTQYF. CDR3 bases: TGCGCCAGCAGCCAAGGAACAGGGACAAACACAGATACGCAGTATTTT.

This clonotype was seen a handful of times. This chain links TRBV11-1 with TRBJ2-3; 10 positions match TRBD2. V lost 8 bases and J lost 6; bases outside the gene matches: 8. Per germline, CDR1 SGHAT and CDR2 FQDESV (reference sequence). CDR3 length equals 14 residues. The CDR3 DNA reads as TGTGCCAGCGGTCTAGCGGGAGTAGCGGATACGCAGTATTTT. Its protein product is CASGLAGVADTQYF.

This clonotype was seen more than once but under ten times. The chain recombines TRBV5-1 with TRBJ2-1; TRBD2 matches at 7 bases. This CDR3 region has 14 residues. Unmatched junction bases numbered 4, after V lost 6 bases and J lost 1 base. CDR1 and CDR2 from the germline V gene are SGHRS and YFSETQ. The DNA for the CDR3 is TGCGCCAGCACAGAGCGGGAATCCTACAATGAGCAGTTCTTC. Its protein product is CASTERESYNEQFF.

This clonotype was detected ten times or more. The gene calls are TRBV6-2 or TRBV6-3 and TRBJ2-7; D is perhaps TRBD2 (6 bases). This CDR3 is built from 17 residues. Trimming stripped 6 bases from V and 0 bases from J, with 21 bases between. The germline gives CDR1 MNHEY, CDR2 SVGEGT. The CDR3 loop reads CASSPRGAGTSSYEQYF. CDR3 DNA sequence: TGTGCCAGCAGCCCCCGGGGCGCGGGAACGAGCTCCTACGAGCAGTACTTC.

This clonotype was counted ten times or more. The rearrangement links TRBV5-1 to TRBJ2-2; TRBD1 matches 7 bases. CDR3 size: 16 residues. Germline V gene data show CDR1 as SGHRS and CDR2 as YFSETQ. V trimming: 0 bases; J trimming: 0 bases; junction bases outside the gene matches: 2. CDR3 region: CASSLAGTANTGELFF. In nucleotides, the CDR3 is TGCGCCAGCAGCTTGGCCGGGACAGCGAACACCGGGGAGCTGTTTTTT.

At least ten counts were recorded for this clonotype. This CDR3 reads CASRREGYSGANVLTF. The CDR3 nucleotides are TGTGCCAGCAGGAGGGAGGGCTACTCTGGGGCCAACGTCCTGACTTTC. This chain links TRBV12-3 or TRBV12-4 with TRBJ2-6; 7 nucleotides match TRBD2. Trimming took 6 bases from V and 0 from J; bases not matched to a gene: 5. This CDR3 contains 16 residues.

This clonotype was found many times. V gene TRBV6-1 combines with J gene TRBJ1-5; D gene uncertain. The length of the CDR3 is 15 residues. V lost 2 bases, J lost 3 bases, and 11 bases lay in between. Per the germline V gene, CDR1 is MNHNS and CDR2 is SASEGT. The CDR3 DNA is TGTGCCAGCAGTGAAAGGTGGCAGGACAATCAGCCCCAGCATTTT. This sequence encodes CASSERWQDNQPQHF.

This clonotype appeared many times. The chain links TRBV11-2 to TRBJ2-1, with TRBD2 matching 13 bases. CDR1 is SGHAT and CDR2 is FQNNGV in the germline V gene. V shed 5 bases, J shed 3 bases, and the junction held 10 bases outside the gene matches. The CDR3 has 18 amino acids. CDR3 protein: CASSRPQTSGRNYNEQFF. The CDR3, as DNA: TGTGCCAGCAGCCGACCTCAGACTAGCGGGAGGAACTACAATGAGCAGTTCTTC.

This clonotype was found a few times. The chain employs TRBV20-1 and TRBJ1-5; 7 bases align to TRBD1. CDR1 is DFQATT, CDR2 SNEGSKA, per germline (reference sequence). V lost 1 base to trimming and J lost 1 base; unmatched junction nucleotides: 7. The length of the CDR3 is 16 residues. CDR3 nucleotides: TGCAGTGCTAGAGCGACAGGGACTACCAGCAATCAGCCCCAGCATTTT. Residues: CSARATGTTSNQPQHF.

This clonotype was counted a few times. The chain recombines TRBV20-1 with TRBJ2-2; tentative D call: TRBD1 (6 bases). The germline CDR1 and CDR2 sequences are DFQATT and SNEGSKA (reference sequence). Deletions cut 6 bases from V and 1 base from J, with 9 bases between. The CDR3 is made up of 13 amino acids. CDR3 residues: CSALDRNTGELFF. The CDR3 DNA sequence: TGCAGTGCATTGGACAGGAACACCGGGGAGCTGTTTTTT.

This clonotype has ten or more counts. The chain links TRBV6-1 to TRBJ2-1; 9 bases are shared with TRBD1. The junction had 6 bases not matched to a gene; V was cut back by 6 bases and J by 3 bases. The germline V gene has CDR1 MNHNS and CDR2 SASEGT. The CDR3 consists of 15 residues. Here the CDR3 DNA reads TGTGCCAGCAGCCGGGACAGGGCGTTCTACAATGAGCAGTTCTTC. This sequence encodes CASSRDRAFYNEQFF.

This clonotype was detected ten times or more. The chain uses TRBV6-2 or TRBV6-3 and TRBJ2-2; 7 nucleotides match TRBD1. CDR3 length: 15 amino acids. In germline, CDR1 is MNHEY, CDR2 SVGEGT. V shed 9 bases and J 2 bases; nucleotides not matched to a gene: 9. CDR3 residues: CASGRDRRNTGELFF. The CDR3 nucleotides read TGTGCCAGTGGCCGGGACAGACGAAACACCGGGGAGCTGTTTTTT.

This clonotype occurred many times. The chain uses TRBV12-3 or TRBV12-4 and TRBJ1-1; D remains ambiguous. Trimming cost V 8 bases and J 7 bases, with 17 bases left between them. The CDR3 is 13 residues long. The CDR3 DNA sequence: TGTGCCAGCCACTCGAGGTTAAAAGGTGAAGCTTTCTTT. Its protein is CASHSRLKGEAFF.

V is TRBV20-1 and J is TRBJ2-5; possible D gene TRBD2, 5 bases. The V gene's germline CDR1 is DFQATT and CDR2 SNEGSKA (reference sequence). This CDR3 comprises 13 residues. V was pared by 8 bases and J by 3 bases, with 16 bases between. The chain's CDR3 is CSLLLGREETQYF. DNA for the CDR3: TGCAGTCTACTCCTTGGGCGGGAAGAGACCCAGTACTTC.

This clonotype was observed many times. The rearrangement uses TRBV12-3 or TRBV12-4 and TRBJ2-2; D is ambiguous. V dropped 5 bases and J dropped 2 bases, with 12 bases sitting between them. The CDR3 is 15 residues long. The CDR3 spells CASSPAATNTGELFF. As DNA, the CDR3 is TGTGCCAGCAGTCCGGCCGCGACTAACACCGGGGAGCTGTTTTTT.

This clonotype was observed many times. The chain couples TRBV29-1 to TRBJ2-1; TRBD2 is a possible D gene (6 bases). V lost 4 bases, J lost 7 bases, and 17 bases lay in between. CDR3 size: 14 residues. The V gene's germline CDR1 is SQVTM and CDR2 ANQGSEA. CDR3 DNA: TGCAGCGTTGCGAGGGCGGGAAGTGGGAATGAGCAGTTCTTC. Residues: CSVARAGSGNEQFF.

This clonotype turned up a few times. The CDR3 bases are TGTGCCAGCAGTGATACGTGGGAGGAGACCCAGTACTTC. Translation gives CASSDTWEETQYF. The J gene is TRBJ2-5, the V gene TRBV6-1; possibly TRBD2 for D (5 bases). Trimming left V 3 bases short and J 5 bases short, with 10 bases between. Germline V lookup: CDR1 MNHNS, CDR2 SASEGT. This CDR3 has 13 residues.

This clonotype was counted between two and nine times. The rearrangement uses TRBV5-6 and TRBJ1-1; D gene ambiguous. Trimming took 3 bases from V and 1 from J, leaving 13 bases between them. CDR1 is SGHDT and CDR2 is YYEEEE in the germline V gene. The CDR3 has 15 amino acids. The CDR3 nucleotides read TGTGCCAGCAGCTGGCGGACCGCCGGGAACACTGAAGCTTTCTTT. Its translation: CASSWRTAGNTEAFF.